The T cell receptor (beta chain) under discussion was sequenced for a study of OX40 agonist ivuxolimab in advanced cancers. V was clipped by 3 bases and J by 2 bases; unmatched bases: 4. This CDR3 region has 16 residues. Per the germline V gene, CDR1 is ENHRY and CDR2 is SYGVKD. The study sampled blood at baseline, cycle 4 day 1, and cycle 7 day 1. Profiling relied on immunoSEQ multiplex PCR, and the TCRdb table lists in-frame clones only, not all of them. The data contain 55,000 to 70,000 clones, under 90% of them seen just once; the ten biggest clones take up roughly 2%. This rearrangement joins TRBV10-3 to TRBJ2-3; 11 bases fit TRBD2. The sequence derives from an adult with an advanced solid tumor such as melanoma, head and neck, liver or kidney cancer. This material consisted of CD4+ or CD8+ T cells sorted from blood, taken in a trial of the OX40 agonist ivuxolimab. The CDR3 spells CAISDVLAGDTDTQYF. The DNA for the CDR3 is TGTGCCATCAGTGATGTACTAGCGGGAGACACAGATACGCAGTATTTT.